The entry that follows covers one TCR beta chain sequence. This clonotype showed up many times. This clone's antigen is unknown. No base qualities exist here, and no much larger clone lies one base off it. This specimen comes from a study of regulatory T cells in long-lasting Graves disease (dated by TCRdb to 2020 to 2023). As for the study more broadly: Patients with newly diagnosed Graves' disease had been on antithyroid drugs for under 3 months. Peripheral blood TCR sequencing and RNA sequencing compared persistent Graves' disease patients with newly diagnosed Graves' disease patients. The study was conducted in China and was registered as a clinical trial. A total of about 33 samples were covered by TCR sequencing, comprising about 13 persistent and some 20 newly diagnosed Graves' disease patients.

The investigation overall reported the following: Because the primary lesion, thyroid tissue, could not be accessed, the study looked at peripheral blood alone. Patients with persistent disease shared more public clonotypes (under 3,000) than newly diagnosed patients did (966). Sequencing and analysis were limited to the TCR beta chain. Compared with newly diagnosed patients, patients with persistent Graves' disease had lower TCR Shannon entropy and fewer highly expanded clones, which suggests clonal expansion. The small sample size was acknowledged by the authors as a limitation that may reduce accuracy. Preferential use of TRBV28, TRBJ1-2 and TRBJ2-5 was observed in persistent disease, whereas TRBV20-1 and TRBJ2-1 were favored in newly diagnosed disease.

The CDR3 measures 13 amino acids from cysteine to phenylalanine. Only CDR3 DNA remains: 39 bases, in frame from the first base. CDR1 and CDR2 were assigned from the germline V gene (reference sequence) as SGHAT and FQDESV. The germline ends are 12 bases apart after V is trimmed by 8 bases and J by 3 bases. Taken with the paper, the label for time point translates to: newly diagnosed GD, antithyroid drugs for less than 3 months. For both TCR sequencing and RNA sequencing, RNA was extracted from PBMCs in TRIzol. The diagnosis of Graves' disease followed American Thyroid Association guidelines. The patients came from an endocrinology department in Xi'an, China. Each patient gave approximately 8.8 milliliters of peripheral blood, collected in an EDTA anticoagulant tube. Ficoll Paque Plus density gradient separation was used to isolate PBMCs, and no further T cell sorting was done. An Agilent 2100 Bioanalyzer and agarose gel were used to check RNA quality, while a NanoDrop 2000 measured RNA concentration.

The library relied on multiplex PCR. Sequencing used an Illumina HiSeq 4000. CDR3 regions were amplified by Arm-PCR with iRepertoire HTBI primers to construct TCR beta libraries. Before sequencing, the PCR products went through gel purification. The original pipeline was this. Gene usage analysis of CDR3 amino acid clonotypes relied on the roughly 60 TRBV and 15 or so TRBJ segments identified across samples. COPE and FqMerger were used to merge filtered high-quality paired reads into contigs. BLAST was used to align contigs to IMGT TRBV, TRBD and TRBJ reference genes, with CDR3 defined following IMGT. Any clonotype with a frequency above 0.1% was counted as a highly expanded clone. Shannon entropy was used to measure repertoire diversity, and the Gini coefficient was used to measure V-J evenness. A clonotype found in more than one individual was treated as public. TCRdb redid the processing of the public reads, applying fastp at Q25 and MiXCR, and retained in-frame beta chains. One record per CDR3 amino acid sequence lists the most common genes and DNA. These V and J calls rely on TCRdb rather than the paper's analysis. A total of 680,000 or so distinct CDR3 sequences appear in this sample, around 17% of them only once. The ten largest clonotypes hold under 20% of the sample.

These data also formed part of another study, on T cells in Graves' hyperthyroidism and ophthalmopathy. The second investigation adds: Graves' hyperthyroidism was defined as stable when no progression to ophthalmopathy occurred over 18 months of follow-up. Hyperthyroidism patients were newly diagnosed, with disease duration under 2 months, and aged 18 to 65 years. Any patient with an uncontrolled infection, another autoimmune disease, pregnancy or lactation was excluded. Clinical symptoms, serum thyroxine and TRAb, thyroid ultrasound, and orbital computed tomography formed the basis for the diagnoses. For the first round of RT-PCR on the TCR CDR3, the HTBI primer set was used together with the Qiagen OneStep RT-PCR kit. Most expanded thyroid clonotypes (frequency above 0.001) were also detected in blood, suggesting blood repertoires may reflect thyroid immune responses. Ophthalmopathy was separated from stable hyperthyroidism by a 13 V-J signature model, with approximately 85% sensitivity and roughly 81% specificity obtained in cross-validation and 80%/75% obtained in testing. In validation, the model predicted progression to ophthalmopathy a median of 6.5 months before onset, with approximately 70% sensitivity and around 76% specificity. To identify distinguishing TCR V-J signatures, a discovery cohort of some 100 patients was used, comprising 40 to 45 with Graves' ophthalmopathy and approximately 58 with stable Graves' hyperthyroidism. An independent validation cohort of 18 to 20 hyperthyroidism patients and approximately 15 patients who later progressed to ophthalmopathy tested prospective prediction of ophthalmopathy. The roughly 90 discovery patients were divided at random into training and test sets in a 7:3 ratio. In over five Graves' hyperthyroidism patients, the study also compared T-cell repertoires from thyroid tissue with T-cell repertoires from blood. After blood sampling, hyperthyroidism patients were treated with methimazole at a starting dose of 30 mg daily, and ophthalmopathy patients were treated with high-dose intravenous methylprednisolone. A second multiplex PCR round built the libraries, followed by size selection and purification. Paired-end sequencing of the libraries was performed with 100 bp reads on an Illumina HiSeq2000. SOAPnuke was used to process the raw data, throwing out any read that contained adapters or uncalled bases, had a mean Phred below 15, or lacked an exact constant-primer or identifier match. COPE v1.2.5 was used to merge high-quality paired reads, and clonotypes were defined as unique nucleotide sequences. MiTCR v1.1 was used to align clonotypes to the IMGT TRBV, TRBD and TRBJ reference segments. Analysis was restricted to V-J combinations with a frequency above 0.0001, which covered roughly 99% of repertoires. The TCS score was defined as F50 (clonal expansion) divided by E x V (chaos), with BLOSUM62-based TCRdist calculated between CDR3 peptides within each V-J. Welch's t-statistics and random forest reduced around 520 V-J features to roughly 13, which were used in a naive Bayes classifier (R e1071). Sample size was not statistically predetermined, and blinding of investigators to group allocation was not performed. The paper describes TCR Vbeta CDR3 sequencing of about 140 peripheral blood samples, made up of fewer than 50 ophthalmopathy patients, roughly 80 hyperthyroidism patients and 17 progressor patients.

The input for sequencing was peripheral blood mononuclear cells (PBMCs), taken at new diagnosis, from a patient treated with antithyroid drugs. The sequence links TRBV11-1 to TRBJ2-3, with the D gene not confidently named. The clonotype was recovered from a woman in her twenties or thirties with Graves disease. Donor details come from another sample of the same person, matched by shared clones. The CDR3 region reads CASGRLQTDTQYF. The nucleotides read TGTGCCAGCGGCCGACTGCAAACAGATACGCAGTATTTT.